This passage covers 2 T cell receptor beta chains from one sample sequenced in a study of CD8 T cells in Susac syndrome. Random hexamers served to reverse transcribe about 0.5 to 1 ug RNA. In TCRdb, the immunoSEQ multiplex PCR reads were re-called with MiXCR into one record per CDR3 protein. This table has 150,000 to 160,000 distinct CDR3 sequences, about 94% appearing once. Material: CD8+ T cells from PBMCs. The receptors were sampled from a human donor with multiple sclerosis.

The genes are TRBV7-9 and TRBJ1-5; TRBD1 agrees at 8 bases. The CDR3 extends over 17 amino acids. V lost 5 bases and J lost 5; bases outside the gene matches: 14. Germline V gene lookup returns CDR1 SEHNR and CDR2 FQNEAQ (reference sequence). The CDR3 DNA follows: TGTGCCAGCAGCCGACAGGGGAGGGGATCAGGGGATCAGCCCCAGCATTTT. This codes for CASSRQGRGSGDQPQHF. Full variable domain (rest looked up from reference TRBV7-9 and TRBJ1-5): DTGVSQNPRHKITKRGQNVTFRCDPISEHNRLYWYRQTLGQGPEFLTYFQNEAQLEKSRLLSDRFSAERPKGSFSTLEIQRTEQGDSAMYLCASSRQGRGSGDQPQHFGDGTRLSIL.

The chain uses TRBV7-9 and TRBJ2-1; 10 bases are a match to TRBD1. Germline V gene data show CDR1 as SEHNR and CDR2 as FQNEAQ (reference sequence). V lost 5 bases to trimming and J lost 5 bases; unmatched junction nucleotides: 9. This CDR3 is built from 16 residues. As DNA, the CDR3 is TGTGCCAGCAGCCTAACCGGGACAGGGGATCACAATGAGCAGTTCTTC. This translates into CASSLTGTGDHNEQFF.